This is a list of T cell receptor beta chains from one sample in a study of OX40 agonist ivuxolimab in advanced cancers. The repertoire was sequenced with immunoSEQ multiplex PCR; TCRdb's copy has only in-frame clones and lacks some. The table has roughly 67,000 clones, around 87% seen once. This sample comprised CD4+ or CD8+ T cells sorted from blood, obtained in a trial of the OX40 agonist ivuxolimab. The source of these receptors is an adult with an advanced solid tumor such as melanoma, head and neck, liver or kidney cancer. The CDR3 runs from the conserved cysteine through the conserved F or W. The order of the fields is clone size, D gene, J gene, V gene, CDR3 length, CDR3 DNA, CDR3 protein. D genes are given only for firm matches. Rows give clone size only sometimes, using once, few, many, or a class for an expanded clone.

NA NA TRBJ2-5 TRBV6-6 11 TGTGCCAGCCGAAGAGAAAGGGACCAGTACTTC CASRRERDQYF
once NA TRBJ1-5 TRBV19 16 TGTGCCAGTAGTATAAAAGGTGGCAGGGGTGGGCAGCCCCAGCATTTT CASSIKGGRGGQPQHF
NA NA TRBJ2-2 TRBV6-1 13 TGTGCCAGCACTCGACATGGAGTCGGGGAGCTGTTTTTT CASTRHGVGELFF
NA TRBD2 TRBJ2-1 TRBV7-9 17 TGTGCCAGCAGCTCGAGACTAGCGGGGGGGACCTACAATGAGCAGTTCTTC CASSSRLAGGTYNEQFF
NA NA TRBJ1-5 TRBV2 14 TGTGCCAGCACGGGAATCTCCGGGGATCAGCCCCAGCATTTT CASTGISGDQPQHF
NA NA TRBJ2-7 TRBV6-5 14 TGTGCCAGCAGCCCGTGGACAACTTCCTACGAGCAGTACTTC CASSPWTTSYEQYF
NA TRBD1 TRBJ1-4 TRBV6-1 15 TGTGCCAGCAGTGCAGCCGGGACAGGCGACGAAAAACTGTTTTTT CASSAAGTGDEKLFF
NA NA TRBJ1-5 TRBV6-5 15 TGTGCCAGCAGTTACTCGGGGCATAGCAATCAGCCCCAGCATTTT CASSYSGHSNQPQHF
NA TRBD2 TRBJ2-7 TRBV5-1 16 TGCGCCAGCAGCTTGGTGGCTAGCGGGAGTCTGGGTGAGCAGTACTTC CASSLVASGSLGEQYF
once NA TRBJ1-5 TRBV28 13 TGTGCCAGCAGAGTACTAGGGGTCGCACCCCAGCATTTT CASRVLGVAPQHF
NA NA TRBJ1-4 TRBV5-1 15 TGCGCCAGCTCCTTTCGTAACCCAACTAATGAAAAACTGTTTTTT CASSFRNPTNEKLFF
once TRBD1 TRBJ2-7 TRBV7-2 14 TGTGCCAGCAGGTCCGGACAGGCGACCTACGAGCAGTACTTC CASRSGQATYEQYF
NA TRBD2 TRBJ2-1 TRBV2 15 TGTGCCAGCAGTGAACGGCTAGCGGGGGGAAATGAGCAGTTCTTC CASSERLAGGNEQFF
NA NA TRBJ1-4 TRBV28 15 TGTGCCAGCAGTTCCCCAACAGGGATGGGTGAAAAACTGTTTTTT CASSSPTGMGEKLFF